The rows below give T cell receptor beta chains drawn from one sample of a study of T cells in Graves' hyperthyroidism and ophthalmopathy. MiXCR was run by TCRdb on the multiplex PCR reads, yielding one entry per CDR3 protein. The repertoire holds about 350,000 distinct CDR3 sequences, about 15% seen once, with under 30% in the top ten. The sequenced sample was blood. These receptors all come from a woman aged 30 to 39 with Graves' hyperthyroidism. CDR3s include the opening cysteine and the closing phenylalanine or tryptophan. The D gene is left open where the match is weak. Only some rows state a clone size, as once, few, many or a class for expanded clones.

-	TRBV6-2/TRBV6-3	TRBJ1-6	TRBD1	TGTGCCAGCATGTGGGACAGCCATTCACCCCTCCACTTT	CASMWDSHSPLHF
many	TRBV28	TRBJ2-3	-	TGTGCCAGCAGCCCCCGATCGAGAGGAGATACGCAGTATTTT	CASSPRSRGDTQYF
-	TRBV2	TRBJ2-4	-	TGTGCCAGCAGTGACAGGGTGTGGAACATTCAGTACTTC	CASSDRVWNIQYF
-	TRBV3-1	TRBJ2-5	-	TGTGCCAGCAGCCACGGGGACCGGATAAAAGAGACCCAGTACTTC	CASSHGDRIKETQYF
few	TRBV11-2	TRBJ2-3	TRBD2	TGTGCCAGCAGCTCAAGGACTAGCGGGTTCATTGATACGCAGTATTTT	CASSSRTSGFIDTQYF
-	TRBV28	TRBJ2-5	TRBD1	TGTGCCAGCAGCAACAGGGGAGCGACCCAGTACTTC	CASSNRGATQYF
-	TRBV11-2	TRBJ2-5	-	TGTGCCAGCACGCAGGGGATTCAAGAGACCCAGTACTTC	CASTQGIQETQYF
many	TRBV6-5	TRBJ1-2	TRBD1	TGTGCCAGCAGTTACACGGGGGGACGACAGGGGACCAACTATGGCTACACCTTC	CASSYTGGRQGTNYGYTF
-	TRBV27	TRBJ1-4	-	TGTGCCAGCAGACGGAGTAATGAAAAACTGTTTTTT	CASRRSNEKLFF
few	TRBV4-1	TRBJ2-3	-	TGCGCCAGCAGCCAGACCCCCAGGGTAACAGATACGCAGTATTTT	CASSQTPRVTDTQYF
-	TRBV9	TRBJ2-2	TRBD2	TGTGCCAGCAGCCCGCCGGGACTAGCGGGATCAACGGAGCTGTTTTTT	CASSPPGLAGSTELFF
many	TRBV20-1	TRBJ2-1	TRBD2	TGCAGTGCTAGTAGCAGCGGGACTCGGAATGAGCAGTTCTTC	CSASSSGTRNEQFF
-	TRBV30	TRBJ1-2	TRBD1	TGTGCCTGGAGTGACCGAACAGGGGCGGGAGGCTACACCTTC	CAWSDRTGAGGYTF
many	TRBV18	TRBJ2-3	-	TGTGCCAGCAGCCCCGGGGCAGATACGCAGTATTTT	CASSPGADTQYF
-	TRBV18	TRBJ2-1	TRBD1	TGTGCCAGCTCACCCGGGACAGGGACGTACAATGAGCAGTTCTTC	CASSPGTGTYNEQFF
few	TRBV5-6	TRBJ2-1	TRBD2	TGTGCCAGCAGCCCTTTCGGGGGGGGCAATGAGCAGTTCTTC	CASSPFGGGNEQFF
-	TRBV7-2	TRBJ2-2	TRBD2	TGTGCCAGCAGCTTAGGAGGCGGGAGGGGGAACACCGGGGAGCTGTTTTTT	CASSLGGGRGNTGELFF
many	TRBV29-1	TRBJ2-3	TRBD2	TGCAGCGTTGAAGGCTTAGCGGGATCTAGCACAGATACGCAGTATTTT	CSVEGLAGSSTDTQYF
many	TRBV20-1	TRBJ2-7	-	TGCAGTGCCGGGACGTACTCCTACGAGCAGTACTTC	CSAGTYSYEQYF
many	TRBV28	TRBJ2-3	TRBD2	TGTGCCAGCAGTTTCGGGCGCCTAGCGGGAGTGTCGCACTTCACAGATACGCAGTATTTT	CASSFGRLAGVSHFTDTQYF
-	TRBV14	TRBJ2-1	-	TGTGCCAGCAGCCAACAACTAGGGGGGAACGGTGAGCAGTTCTTC	CASSQQLGGNGEQFF
many	TRBV29-1	TRBJ2-5	TRBD2	TGCAGCGTTGAAGGGACTAGCGGGTCTACGAAAGAGACCCAGTACTTC	CSVEGTSGSTKETQYF
many	TRBV27	TRBJ1-1	-	TGTGCCAGCAGTTTCGGGTTGGGAACTGAAGCTTTCTTT	CASSFGLGTEAFF
few	TRBV4-2	TRBJ1-2	-	TGTGCCAGCAGCCAAGACCCCTCACAGGGTCTAGTTTATGGCTACACCTTC	CASSQDPSQGLVYGYTF